This T cell receptor beta chain was sequenced in a study of PD-1 blockade in classical Hodgkin lymphoma. TCRdb's copy holds only in-frame clones and misses some; the assay was immunoSEQ multiplex PCR. Of about 75,000 clones in the sample, 90% to 95% were seen once. No patient escaped relapse after autologous stem cell transplantation, and brentuximab vedotin exposure varied. This CDR3 has 13 amino acids. Trimming stripped 2 bases from V and 8 bases from J, with 12 bases between. The V gene's germline CDR1 is MNHEY and CDR2 SMNVEV (reference sequence). This TCR derives from a human donor with classical Hodgkin lymphoma. The source material was peripheral blood mononuclear cells (PBMCs), sampled at baseline. The chain uses TRBV27 and TRBJ1-1; D may be TRBD1 (6 bases). The CDR3 region has the DNA TGTGCCAGCAGTTTAACAGGGACCATGGAAGCTTTCTTT. The encoded protein is CASSLTGTMEAFF.